Following are 6 T cell receptor beta chains from one sample sequenced in a study of T cells in Graves' hyperthyroidism and ophthalmopathy. TCR beta CDR3 regions were amplified from RNA. In the first-round RT-PCR of the TCR CDR3, the HTBI primer set was used. TCRdb re-called the multiplex PCR reads through MiXCR, storing one row per CDR3 protein. The top ten hold around 17% of the sample, which has 500,000 or so distinct CDR3 sequences, approximately 17% seen once. Sequencing input: blood. Receptors originate from a woman under 30 with Graves' ophthalmopathy.

Many counts were recorded for this clonotype. CDR3 loop: CASSLWTGGHEKLFF. The CDR3 nucleotides read TGTGCCAGCAGTTTATGGACAGGGGGACATGAAAAACTGTTTTTT. The rearrangement links TRBV28 to TRBJ1-4; 9 bases map to TRBD1. Trimming at V came to 0 bases and at J to 6 bases, leaving 2 bases not matched to a gene. Per germline, CDR1 MDHEN and CDR2 SYDVKM. The CDR3 spans 15 residues.

Many counts were recorded for this clonotype. The chain couples TRBV3-1 to TRBJ1-5; possible D gene TRBD1, 5 bases. V lost 4 bases to trimming and J lost 7 bases, with 14 bases between them. The germline CDR1 and CDR2 sequences are LGHDT and YNNKEL (reference sequence). The CDR3 has 14 residues. CDR3 in amino acids: CASSPRRAGQPQHF. The DNA of the CDR3 is TGTGCCAGCAGCCCCCGCAGGGCAGGCCAGCCCCAGCATTTT.

This clonotype was observed a handful of times. The rearrangement joins TRBV6-1 to TRBJ2-3, with D possibly matching TRBD2 (5 bases). CDR3 length: 13 amino acids. Germline assignment: CDR1 MNHNS and CDR2 SASEGT. Trimming took 7 bases from V and 4 from J, leaving 12 bases between them. The CDR3 region is CASTVSRADTQYF. The CDR3 nucleotides are TGTGCCAGCACCGTATCGAGGGCAGATACGCAGTATTTT.

This clonotype turned up a few times. This chain uses TRBV19 with TRBJ2-2; possible D gene TRBD2, 5 bases. The germline V and J ends were trimmed by 5 bases and 1 base, with 17 bases remaining between them. The CDR3 runs 17 residues. Per the germline V gene, CDR1 is LNHDA and CDR2 is SQIVND (reference sequence). The CDR3 nucleotides read TGTGCCAGTAGTGCGGGCCGGGATTGCGTGAACACCGGGGAGCTGTTTTTT. Amino acid sequence: CASSAGRDCVNTGELFF.

The chain is built from TRBV12-3 or TRBV12-4 and TRBJ1-2; 9 nucleotides align to TRBD1. The junction had 5 bases not matched to a gene; V was cut back by 4 bases and J by 8 bases. The CDR3 is 13 residues long. The CDR3 DNA reads TGTGCCAGCAGTTCGGGACAGGGATTAGGCTACACCTTC. Amino acid sequence: CASSSGQGLGYTF.

The rearrangement links TRBV6-2 or TRBV6-3 to TRBJ1-5; no definite D call. Trimming took 2 bases from V and 7 from J, leaving 6 bases between them. The CDR3 runs to 12 residues. The germline V gene has CDR1 MNHEY and CDR2 SVGEGT. The DNA for the CDR3 is TGTGCCAGCAGTTACCCTTTGCAGCCCCAGCATTTT. Translated: CASSYPLQPQHF.